The present T cell receptor (beta chain) was sequenced within a study of blood T cell repertoires in COVID-19. Study information: T cells, B-cell-depleted T cells, or PBMCs supplied cDNA or gDNA.

Sequencing was performed with immunoSEQ multiplex PCR; in TCRdb, only in-frame clones are kept and a portion is missing. The sample lists roughly 400,000 clones, 80% to 90% occurring once. Assignment of participants to cohorts was predicated upon participant-reported clinical history. Recovery meant two consecutive negative NP/OP PCR tests, professional clearance, or resolved symptoms. The V and J ends lost 5 bases and 5 bases, in that order; junction bases with no gene match: 6. CDR3 size: 14 residues. The germline V gene encodes CDR1 LNHDA and CDR2 SQIVND (reference sequence). This TCR was sampled from a man aged 25 to 45 who had recovered from COVID-19. The sequenced sample consisted of PBMCs or T cells enriched from blood (not recorded which). The rearrangement uses TRBV19 and TRBJ1-2; TRBD1 matches at 9 bases. In DNA, the CDR3 is TGTGCCAGTAGTCCCGGGACAGGGAGTTATGGCTACACCTTC. It codes for CASSPGTGSYGYTF.